A single sample is the source of the 10 T cell receptor beta chains below, sequenced in a study of T-cell reconstitution after alpha-beta-depleted transplantation in children (dated by TCRdb to the mid-2010s). Library construction relied on PCR. The reads were generated on an Illumina HiSeq 2500. Molecular barcoding was employed in the preparation of TCR libraries, with unique molecular identifiers being used to normalize TCRbeta repertoire quantification. TCRdb passed the public sequencing reads through fastp at Q25 and MiXCR, retaining productive beta sequences. Each record represents a unique CDR3 protein, reported with the most common genes and DNA among its rows. The sample table contains about a million distinct CDR3 sequences; only one count was recorded for about 29% of them. 25% to 35% of the sample is taken by the ten largest. Read against the paper, the sample's treatment or condition label means: allogeneic hematopoietic cell transplantation with graft depleted of TCRalphabeta T cells and CD19 B cells.

Sequencing was performed on PBMCs, mostly from graft donor cells, taken 360 days after TCRalphabeta/CD19-depleted stem cell transplant. The receptors come from a boy younger than two who had a stem cell transplant for SCID, so the T cells may come from the graft donor.

The chain carries TRBV7-6 and TRBJ2-4; D possibly uses TRBD1 or TRBD2 (6 bases each). This CDR3 comprises 15 residues. The germline V and J ends were trimmed by 5 bases and 2 bases, with 13 bases remaining between them. The germline V gene encodes CDR1 SGHVS and CDR2 FNYEAQ. CDR3 residues: CASSPFGGPKNIQYF. The DNA for the CDR3 is TGTGCCAGCAGCCCTTTTGGGGGGCCCAAAAACATTCAGTACTTC.

V and J are TRBV4-2 and TRBJ2-7, with TRBD2 matching 14 bases. The germline V gene has CDR1 LGHNA and CDR2 YNFKEQ. J lost 2 bases, V lost 4 bases, and 7 bases had no gene match. This CDR3 has 17 residues. The CDR3 bases are TGTGCCAGCAGCCGGCTCGGGACTAGCGGGGGTACCTACGAGCAGTACTTC. Translating it yields CASSRLGTSGGTYEQYF.

The chain carries TRBV10-3 and TRBJ1-5; D not certain. Trimming pared 3 bases from V and 6 bases from J, leaving 15 bases between. The CDR3 is 15 amino acids. Germline V gives CDR1 ENHRY, CDR2 SYGVKD. The CDR3 reads CAISDSGSSGQPQHF. The CDR3 bases are TGTGCCATCAGTGACAGCGGCAGCTCGGGTCAGCCCCAGCATTTT.

V gene TRBV3-1 combines with J gene TRBJ2-7; D is unclear. Germline assignment: CDR1 LGHDT and CDR2 YNNKEL (reference sequence). The CDR3 spans 13 residues. Deletions cut 1 base from V and 5 bases from J, with 9 bases between. The chain's CDR3 is CASSQVPKNEQYF. The CDR3 nucleotides are TGTGCCAGCAGCCAAGTTCCAAAGAACGAGCAGTACTTC.

The gene calls are TRBV5-1 and TRBJ2-1, with D perhaps TRBD2 (6 bases). V lost 3 bases and J lost 6, with 16 bases in between. The CDR3 spans 15 residues. CDR1 is SGHRS and CDR2 is YFSETQ in the germline V gene. The CDR3 DNA reads TGCGCCAGCAGCTCCGTATCGACTAGGGGCAATGAGCAGTTCTTC. Its translation is CASSSVSTRGNEQFF. Variable domain in full (rest from reference TRBV5-1 and TRBJ2-1): KAGVTQTPRYLIKTRGQQVTLSCSPISGHRSVSWYQQTPGQGLQFLFEYFSETQRNKGNFPGRFSGRQFSNSRSEMNVSTLELGDSALYLCASSSVSTRGNEQFFGPGTRLTVL.

This CDR3 is CASSLVWVEQFF. The CDR3 DNA follows: TGTGCCAGCAGTTTAGTCTGGGTTGAGCAGTTCTTC. V usage is TRBV12-3 or TRBV12-4 and J usage is TRBJ2-1; no reliable D call. The CDR3 is made up of 12 amino acids. Trimming left V 1 base short and J 9 bases short, with 7 bases between.

This clonotype was seen repeatedly, ten times or more. The chain links TRBV29-1 to TRBJ2-7; D remains ambiguous. Germline V CDR1 and CDR2: SQVTM, ANQGSEA. This CDR3 has 10 residues. Trimming left V 4 bases short and J 6 bases short, with 7 bases between. CDR3 sequence reads: CSVGITEQYF. The CDR3 bases are TGCAGCGTTGGAATTACCGAGCAGTACTTC.

This chain links TRBV25-1 with TRBJ1-4, with 7 bases matching TRBD1. The CDR3 has 16 residues. The junction had 10 bases not matched to a gene; V was cut back by 4 bases and J by 5 bases. Germline CDR1 is MGHDK and CDR2 is SYGVNS. For the CDR3, the DNA is TGTGCCAGCAGTGCATTACCGGGACAGCCAAATGAAAAACTGTTTTTT. Protein product: CASSALPGQPNEKLFF. The full variable domain, in which reference TRBV25-1 and TRBJ1-4 provide the parts outside the CDR3, is EADIYQTPRYLVIGTGKKITLECSQTMGHDKMYWYQQDPGMELHLIHYSYGVNSTEKGDLSSESTVSRIRTEHFPLTLESARPSHTSQYLCASSALPGQPNEKLFFGSGTQLSVL.

V is TRBV10-3 and J is TRBJ2-7; D might be TRBD2 (6 bases). Trimming removed 6 bases from V and 5 bases from J, with 14 bases in between. Germline lookup yields CDR1 ENHRY and CDR2 SYGVKD. This CDR3 is built from 13 residues. The CDR3 protein is CAIRWGEGNEQYF. In nucleotides, the CDR3 is TGTGCCATCAGGTGGGGGGAAGGTAACGAGCAGTACTTC.

This clonotype was seen ten or more times. This chain uses TRBV12-3 or TRBV12-4 with TRBJ2-2; 11 bases fit TRBD2. The CDR3 totals 16 residues. V shed 7 bases, J shed 0 bases, and the junction held 4 bases outside the gene matches. For the CDR3, the DNA is TGTGCCAGCACTGTGGGACTAGCGGCGAACACCGGGGAGCTGTTTTTT. Translation gives CASTVGLAANTGELFF.